One sample yielded the 15 T cell receptor beta chains listed below, sequenced in a study of blood T cell repertoires in COVID-19. The assay was immunoSEQ multiplex PCR, and TCRdb's table has in-frame clones only and misses some. The table has about 300,000 clones, 85% to 90% seen once. The specimen was peripheral blood. All receptors derive from a woman between 50 and 59 years old with COVID-19, enrolled during active disease.

V and J are TRBV30 and TRBJ1-2; D possibly corresponds to TRBD1 (6 bases). The length of the CDR3 is 13 residues. V was clipped by 0 bases and J by 7 bases, with 12 bases between them. Germline loops: CDR1 GTSNPN, CDR2 SVGIG (reference sequence). CDR3 sequence: CAWSVLRGIGYTF. For the CDR3, the DNA is TGTGCCTGGAGTGTACTTAGGGGGATTGGCTACACCTTC.

This chain joins TRBV11-3 and TRBJ1-4, with D unclear. Trimming removed 1 base from V and 7 bases from J, with 7 bases in between. CDR1 is SGHNT and CDR2 is YENEEA in the germline V gene. This CDR3 comprises 13 residues. The CDR3 region is CASSLGAAEKLFF. For the CDR3, the DNA is TGTGCCAGCAGCTTAGGGGCAGCTGAAAAACTGTTTTTT.

J is TRBJ2-7 and V is TRBV10-3, with D perhaps matching TRBD1 (5 bases). This CDR3 is built from 13 residues. Deletions cut 3 bases from V and 3 bases from J, with 9 bases between. Germline CDR1 ENHRY, CDR2 SYGVKD. The CDR3 nucleotides read TGTGCCATCAGTGACAGGGAAAGCTACGAGCAGTACTTC. Translated, it gives CAISDRESYEQYF.

The chain is built from TRBV5-1 and TRBJ2-2, with D perhaps matching TRBD2 (6 bases). The ends were cut back, 0 bases at V and 4 bases at J, with 13 bases in the middle. The CDR3 is 16 residues long. CDR1 SGHRS and CDR2 YFSETQ come from the germline V gene. DNA of the CDR3: TGCGCCAGCAGCTTGGACGGGAGATCGGGCACCGGGGAGCTGTTTTTT. This codes for CASSLDGRSGTGELFF.

The rearrangement joins TRBV19 to TRBJ2-7; tentatively, D is TRBD1 (7 bases). Trimming shortened V by 5 bases and J by 1 base, and 9 bases separated the two germline ends. The CDR3 covers 13 residues. The germline V gene has CDR1 LNHDA and CDR2 SQIVND (reference sequence). CDR3 sequence: CASSPGGSYEQYF. The CDR3 DNA reads as TGTGCCAGTAGTCCAGGGGGGTCCTACGAGCAGTACTTC. The entire variable domain, with the rest obtained from reference TRBV19 and TRBJ2-7, is as follows: DGGITQSPKYLFRKEGQNVTLSCEQNLNHDAMYWYRQDPGQGLRLIYYSQIVNDFQKGDIAEGYSVSREKKESFPLTVTSAQKNPTAFYLCASSPGGSYEQYFGPGTRLTVT.

The V gene is TRBV7-2, the J gene TRBJ1-5, with TRBD1 as a possible D gene (5 bases). The CDR3 covers 15 residues. Trimming pared 5 bases from V and 3 bases from J, leaving 14 bases between. Per the germline V gene, CDR1 is SGHTA and CDR2 is FQGNSA. The CDR3 sequence: CASSTPGLHNQPQHF. In nucleotides, the CDR3 is TGTGCCAGCAGCACACCGGGACTTCACAATCAGCCCCAGCATTTT.

The chain combines TRBV6-5 with TRBJ1-4, with D hard to call. The CDR3 is 14 residues long. The germline V gene has CDR1 MNHEY and CDR2 SVGAGI. Trimming left V 6 bases short and J 8 bases short, with 16 bases between. The CDR3 DNA sequence: TGTGCCAGCAGCCACGGAGGGAGGAGCGAAAAACTGTTTTTT. This codes for CASSHGGRSEKLFF.

The rearrangement uses TRBV7-6 and TRBJ2-7, with TRBD2 matching 7 bases. The junction had 14 bases not matched to a gene; V was cut back by 5 bases and J by 1 base. The germline CDR1 and CDR2 sequences are SGHVS and FNYEAQ. CDR3 length: 17 amino acids. The CDR3 reads CASSPANMWEGSYEQYF. In DNA, the CDR3 is TGTGCCAGCAGCCCGGCCAATATGTGGGAGGGATCCTACGAGCAGTACTTC.

The gene calls are TRBV9 and TRBJ2-1; TRBD2 matches at 14 bases. With V trimmed by 4 bases and J by 8 bases, 5 bases remained unmatched. The germline gives CDR1 SGDLS, CDR2 YYNGEE. The CDR3 extends over 15 amino acids. CDR3 residues: CASSPGTSGGYEQFF. The DNA for the CDR3 is TGTGCCAGCAGCCCCGGGACTAGCGGGGGTTATGAGCAGTTCTTC.

The genes are TRBV5-4 and TRBJ1-6; D is perhaps TRBD1 (6 bases). The V end lost 4 bases, the J end lost 4 bases, and 12 bases lay between the germline ends. CDR3 length: 15 amino acids. The V gene's germline CDR1 is SGHNT and CDR2 YYREEE (reference sequence). Written as DNA, the CDR3 is TGTGCCAGCAGCACCCGGGACATTTATAATTCACCCCTCCACTTT. Its protein product is CASSTRDIYNSPLHF.

The gene calls are TRBV5-3 and TRBJ2-1; TRBD1 is a possible D gene (6 bases). TRBV5-3 has ORF status, its function being uncertain. Trimming pared 0 bases from V and 0 bases from J, leaving 16 bases between. The CDR3 totals 18 residues. As DNA, the CDR3 is TGTGCCAGAAGCTTGGTAGTACAGGGTAATATCTCCTACAATGAGCAGTTCTTC. Its protein product is CARSLVVQGNISYNEQFF.

The V and J genes are TRBV5-1 and TRBJ1-2; the match to TRBD1 covers 9 bases. Germline trimming cut 4 bases from V and 2 bases from J; bases unmatched to any gene: 6. Germline lookup yields CDR1 SGHRS and CDR2 YFSETQ. CDR3 size: 15 residues. CDR3 loop: CASSPGQGVNYGYTF. CDR3 bases: TGCGCCAGCAGCCCGGGACAGGGTGTCAACTATGGCTACACCTTC.

The rearrangement links TRBV11-2 to TRBJ2-3; 13 bases map to TRBD2. This CDR3 has 19 amino acids. V trimming: 6 bases; J trimming: 0 bases; junction bases outside the gene matches: 12. CDR1 and CDR2 (germline): SGHAT, FQNNGV. CDR3 amino acids: CASRKAGTSGVFSTDTQYF. The CDR3, as DNA: TGTGCCAGCAGGAAAGCCGGGACTAGCGGGGTGTTTAGCACAGATACGCAGTATTTT. The variable domain in full, completed from reference TRBV11-2 and TRBJ2-3, reads EAGVAQSPRYKIIEKRQSVAFWCNPISGHATLYWYQQILGQGPKLLIQFQNNGVVDDSQLPKDRFSAERLKGVDSTLKIQPAKLEDSAVYLCASRKAGTSGVFSTDTQYFGPGTRLTVL.

The CDR3 protein is CASQKHSLVLQPQHF. In DNA, the CDR3 is TGTGCCAGCCAAAAGCACTCTTTGGTTCTGCAGCCCCAGCATTTT. The chain couples TRBV6-6 to TRBJ1-5, with D unresolved. This CDR3 spans 15 amino acids. V lost 8 bases to trimming and J lost 7 bases, with 21 bases between them. Looked up from germline, CDR1 is MNHNY and CDR2 is SVGAGI (reference sequence).

The gene calls are TRBV6-2 or TRBV6-3 and TRBJ1-5; D may be TRBD1 (5 bases). This CDR3 has 14 residues. The ends were cut back, 2 bases at V and 4 bases at J, with 9 bases in the middle. From germline, CDR1 is MNHEY and CDR2 SVGEGT. The chain's CDR3 is CASSYIGGNQPQHF. The DNA of the CDR3 is TGTGCCAGCAGTTACATCGGGGGGAATCAGCCCCAGCATTTT.